This is a list of T cell receptor beta chains from one sample in a study of cytomegalovirus exposure and HLA in healthy donors. The protocol was immunoSEQ multiplex PCR, while the TCRdb copy is restricted to in-frame clones and leaves out a portion. The sample consists of under 200,000 clones, about 80% of them appearing once. Sequenced: PBMCs. These receptors all stem from a woman aged 45-60 years in good health and CMV-seropositive. The CDR3 runs from the conserved cysteine through the conserved F or W. Each record gives: V gene, clone size, J gene, D gene, CDR3 protein, CDR3 DNA. D genes are given only for firm matches. Where a row states a size, it is once, few, many or the class of an expanded clone; other rows omit it.

TRBV5-1	NA	TRBJ2-3	NA	CASSLAGASDTQYF	TGCGCCAGCAGCTTGGCCGGAGCCTCAGATACGCAGTATTTT
TRBV2	NA	TRBJ1-3	NA	CASRGTLLSGNTIYF	TGTGCCAGCAGGGGGACATTGCTCTCTGGAAACACCATATATTTT
TRBV19	few	TRBJ1-1	NA	CASSIASVSVGTEAFF	TGTGCCAGTAGTATAGCTTCCGTGTCTGTCGGCACTGAAGCTTTCTTT
TRBV28	NA	TRBJ1-4	NA	CASSLRRGNEKLFF	TGTGCCAGCAGTTTACGTCGGGGGAATGAAAAACTGTTTTTT
TRBV14	NA	TRBJ1-5	NA	CASAAGAGQPQHF	TGTGCCAGCGCCGCGGGGGCCGGCCAGCCCCAGCATTTT
TRBV7-2	NA	TRBJ2-7	TRBD1	CASSPWTGTYEQYF	TGTGCCAGCAGCCCTTGGACAGGGACCTACGAGCAGTACTTC
TRBV28	NA	TRBJ2-2	TRBD2	CASSSLAGENTGELFF	TGTGCCAGCAGTTCCCTAGCGGGGGAGAACACCGGGGAGCTGTTTTTT
TRBV11-3	NA	TRBJ1-1	NA	CASSLGAGMNTEAFF	TGTGCCAGCAGCTTAGGGGCAGGGATGAACACTGAAGCTTTCTTT
TRBV27	NA	TRBJ2-3	TRBD2	CASSTGTSGSTDTQYF	TGTGCCAGCAGTACCGGGACTAGCGGTAGCACAGATACGCAGTATTTT
TRBV30	NA	TRBJ2-1	TRBD2	CAWRGLGGGSSYNEQFF	TGTGCCTGGAGGGGACTAGGAGGTGGAAGCTCCTACAATGAGCAGTTCTTC
TRBV7-8	NA	TRBJ1-2	NA	CASSPVFEGVLDYGYTF	TGTGCCAGCAGCCCTGTGTTTGAGGGGGTTCTTGACTATGGCTACACCTTC
TRBV9	NA	TRBJ2-7	NA	CASSVGIAETYEQYF	TGTGCCAGCAGCGTAGGGATAGCGGAGACCTACGAGCAGTACTTC
TRBV30	NA	TRBJ2-5	TRBD2	CAWRTSGRQETQYF	TGTGCCTGGAGAACTAGCGGGAGGCAAGAGACCCAGTACTTC
TRBV19	NA	TRBJ2-2	NA	CASTRLVGDKVAGELFF	TGTGCCAGTACCCGGCTAGTGGGGGACAAAGTGGCCGGGGAGCTGTTTTTT
TRBV5-6	NA	TRBJ2-5	NA	CASSSFFQETQYF	TGTGCCAGCAGCTCCTTCTTCCAAGAGACCCAGTACTTC
TRBV9	NA	TRBJ2-5	NA	CASSQAPPPHHQETQYF	TGTGCCAGCAGCCAGGCCCCGCCCCCACACCACCAAGAGACCCAGTACTTC
TRBV9	NA	TRBJ2-2	NA	CASSVISGTGELFF	TGTGCCAGCAGCGTAATATCCGGCACCGGGGAGCTGTTTTTT
TRBV6-1	few	TRBJ1-5	NA	CASAQPDQPQHF	TGTGCCAGCGCCCAACCGGATCAGCCCCAGCATTTT
TRBV6-6	NA	TRBJ1-2	TRBD1	CASSQTGVPNYGYTF	TGTGCCAGCAGTCAGACAGGGGTCCCGAACTATGGCTACACCTTC
TRBV9	NA	TRBJ1-1	NA	CASSVGGHVNTEAFF	TGTGCCAGCAGCGTAGGAGGACACGTGAACACTGAAGCTTTCTTT
TRBV19	NA	TRBJ2-2	TRBD1	CASSPDRGLGGELFF	TGTGCCAGTAGCCCAGACAGGGGGCTAGGCGGGGAGCTGTTTTTT
TRBV27	NA	TRBJ2-1	TRBD1	CASSLRGQLNEQFF	TGTGCCAGCAGTTTGAGGGGACAGCTCAATGAGCAGTTCTTC
TRBV9	NA	TRBJ2-1	NA	CASSVQGTYNEQFF	TGTGCCAGCAGCGTACAGGGTACCTACAATGAGCAGTTCTTC
TRBV6-1	NA	TRBJ1-1	NA	CASSRGQNTEAFF	TGTGCCAGCAGCCGTGGACAGAACACTGAAGCTTTCTTT
TRBV7-3	NA	TRBJ2-1	TRBD2	CASGLAGDLFF	TGTGCCTCCGGACTAGCGGGAGATCTTTTCTTC
TRBV7-9	NA	TRBJ2-5	NA	CASSLADRKETQYF	TGTGCCAGCAGCTTAGCGGACAGAAAAGAGACCCAGTACTTC
TRBV9	NA	TRBJ2-2	TRBD1	CASGTGVTGELFF	TGTGCCAGCGGGACAGGGGTCACCGGGGAGCTGTTTTTT
TRBV6-1	NA	TRBJ2-5	NA	CASSVSRETQYF	TGTGCCAGCAGTGTTAGCCGAGAGACCCAGTACTTC